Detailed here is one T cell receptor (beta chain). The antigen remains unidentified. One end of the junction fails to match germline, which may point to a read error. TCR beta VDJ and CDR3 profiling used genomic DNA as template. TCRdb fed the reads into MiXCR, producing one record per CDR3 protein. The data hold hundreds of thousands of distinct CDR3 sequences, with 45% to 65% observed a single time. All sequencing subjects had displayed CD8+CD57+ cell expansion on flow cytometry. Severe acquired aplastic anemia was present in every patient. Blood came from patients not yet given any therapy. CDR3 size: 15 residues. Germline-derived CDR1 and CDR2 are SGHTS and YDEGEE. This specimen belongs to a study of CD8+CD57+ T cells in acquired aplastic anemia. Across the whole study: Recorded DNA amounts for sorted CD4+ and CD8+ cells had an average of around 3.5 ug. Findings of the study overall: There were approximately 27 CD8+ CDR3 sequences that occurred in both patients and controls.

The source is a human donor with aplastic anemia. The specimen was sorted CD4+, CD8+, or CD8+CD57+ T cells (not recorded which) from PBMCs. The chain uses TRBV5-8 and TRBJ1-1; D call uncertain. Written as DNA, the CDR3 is TGTGCCAGCAGCTTGGCCGAGGGTAGGTTCTCTGAAGCTTCCTTT. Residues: CASSLAEGRFSEASF.